This record covers a single T cell receptor beta chain. This sample is part of a study of cytomegalovirus exposure and HLA in healthy donors. Unmatched junction bases numbered 6, after V lost 1 base and J lost 4 bases. The CDR3 covers 15 residues. Germline V gene data show CDR1 as SGHNT and CDR2 as YYREEE (reference sequence). The study ran its PCR with 60 Vbeta and 13 Jbeta primers. Libraries were prepared by immunoSEQ multiplex PCR; TCRdb keeps only in-frame clonotypes and omits some of them. The sample shows approximately 210,000 clones, approximately 82% of them seen only once. The rearrangement links TRBV5-4 to TRBJ2-3, with 7 positions matching TRBD1. The specimen was PBMCs. This clonotype originated in a woman between 50 and 59 years old in good health and CMV-seropositive. CDR3 loop: CASSLKTGEPDTQYF. DNA for the CDR3: TGTGCCAGCAGCTTGAAAACAGGGGAACCAGATACGCAGTATTTT.